Given below is one T cell receptor (beta chain) in context. The record originates from a study of blood T cell repertoires in COVID-19. Study details: T cells, B-cell-depleted T cells, or PBMCs supplied cDNA or gDNA.

TCRdb keeps only in-frame clones here, not all; method: immunoSEQ multiplex PCR. Seen here are 200,000 to 250,000 clones, 85% to 90% observed once, and the top ten hold roughly 1.4%. The CDR3 is 15 amino acids. V dropped 1 base and J dropped 4; count of bases not matched to a gene: 4. In germline, CDR1 is MGHRA, CDR2 YSYEKL. The clonotype comes from a man at least 80 years old with acute or convalescent COVID-19. The sample comprised peripheral blood. This chain uses TRBV4-1 with TRBJ2-7, with 10 bases that match TRBD1. DNA of the CDR3: TGCGCCAGCAGCCAAGCGGGGACAGGGGTGTACGAGCAGTACTTC. Protein sequence: CASSQAGTGVYEQYF.